This TCR beta chain was sequenced in a study of blood T cell repertoires in COVID-19. Looking at the study overall: Some COVID-19 samples were acute and others convalescent; all came from the United States, Italy and Spain. The cDNA or gDNA used as material had been derived from T cells, B-cell-depleted T cells, or PBMCs.

Original methodology: Nucleated cell counts were estimated from reference gene primer amplification. Clones were sequenced by immunoSEQ multiplex PCR, and TCRdb holds only the in-frame ones, with some missing. V and J calls and clone size follow that table, whereas D and trimming were derived from the DNA. Altogether hundreds of thousands of clones are present, roughly 90% being singletons, with the ten largest covering 2% to 2.5%. This receptor was taken from a woman aged 50 to 65 who had recovered from COVID-19. The specimen was peripheral blood.

This CDR3 reads CASSSLAGVYEQYF. The DNA of the CDR3 is TGTGCCAGCAGTTCCCTGGCGGGGGTTTACGAGCAGTACTTC. V is TRBV6-6 and J is TRBJ2-7; 7 positions match TRBD2. CDR1 is MNHNY and CDR2 is SVGAGI in the germline V gene (reference sequence). V dropped 4 bases and J dropped 4; count of bases not matched to a gene: 7. The CDR3 runs 14 residues.